This TCR beta chain was recorded in a study of radiation and T cells in renal cell carcinoma. Study-level information: Nephrectomy followed 15 Gy stereotactic body radiation by 4 weeks.

This clone was observed a handful of times. Germline V gives CDR1 SQVTM, CDR2 ANQGSEA. Deletions cut 4 bases from V and 4 bases from J, with 13 bases between. The CDR3 contains 13 residues. Stated time point: baseline pretreatment blood. Treatment meaning: 15 Gy SBRT to primary tumor, nephrectomy 4 weeks later. Serial blood draws occurred at baseline and 2 and 4 weeks post-SBRT. This renal cell carcinoma was of the clear cell type. Repertoires were generated with immunoSEQ multiplex PCR, while TCRdb's copy carries only in-frame clones and drops some. There are approximately 140,000 clones in the sample; approximately 87% occur only once, and under 25% lies in the top ten.

The chain employs TRBV29-1 and TRBJ1-2; no clear D gene. This receptor was taken from a woman aged 50 to 65 with renal cell carcinoma. The specimen comprised blood, sampled from a patient whose treatment included radiotherapy and nephrectomy. The CDR3 region has the DNA TGCAGCGTTGGCTCAGGACCTGCCTATGGCTACACCTTC. The encoded protein is CSVGSGPAYGYTF. Supplemented by reference TRBV29-1 and TRBJ1-2, the full variable domain reads SAVISQKPSRDICQRGTSLTIQCQVDSQVTMMFWYRQQPGQSLTLIATANQGSEATYESGFVIDKFPISRPNLTFSTLTVSNMSPEDSSIYLCSVGSGPAYGYTFGSGTRLTVV.